The clone carrying this T cell receptor beta chain appeared many times. Its antigen is not known. The time point is: sample taken at primary tumor resection. The sequenced material consisted of unsorted whole RNA from tumor, nontumor lung or frozen PBMC. One entry per CDR3 protein results from TCRdb running MiXCR on the 5' RACE reads. Here the sample spans around 15,000 distinct CDR3 sequences, 6.8% being singletons. This sample was taken from a study of spatial heterogeneity in lung cancer. The wider study: Consistent detection of more beta-chain than alpha-chain sequences was observed. Strong correlation linked TCR transcript counts in tumor regions to a T cell module score derived from matched bulk RNA-seq. As counted in raw reads, each unique TCR and UMI combination appeared more than ten times on average.

The study's findings and limits: Expanded intratumoral alpha and beta TCR counts tracked tumor mutation counts.

Source: lung tumor tissue, taken at surgery. The TCR originated in a female donor with early-stage non-small cell lung cancer.

The CDR3 loop reads CASAGAQETQYF. CDR3 DNA sequence: TGTGCTAGTGCAGGGGCCCAAGAGACCCAGTACTTC. This sequence joins TRBV12-5 and TRBJ2-5; tentatively, D is TRBD1 (6 bases). Trimming took 7 bases from V and 1 from J, leaving 7 bases between them. In germline, CDR1 is LGHNT, CDR2 FRNRAP. CDR3 length: 12 residues.